Sequencing of this TCR beta chain was carried out in a study of cytomegalovirus exposure and HLA in healthy donors. There are 13 residues in the CDR3. Germline values: CDR1 MNHNS, CDR2 SASEGT. The V gene end was trimmed by 4 bases and the J gene end by 5 bases; junction bases not matched to a gene: 2. Amplification used 60 Vbeta primers and 13 Jbeta primers. Clones were sequenced by immunoSEQ multiplex PCR, and TCRdb holds only the in-frame ones, with some missing. This sample carries about 150,000 clones, 75% to 80% of them seen once, and the ten largest clones take about 1.7%. A remark on this clone: Its antigen is unidentified.

Findings of the study overall: Rarity held for most TCR sequences, but there were some public TCRs that occurred in many donors.

The clonotype was recovered from a woman aged 25 to 39 in good health and CMV-seronegative. Material: PBMCs. The genes are TRBV6-1 and TRBJ1-1, with 9 positions matching TRBD1. In DNA, the CDR3 is TGTGCCAGCAGTGGGGACAGGGCGACTGAAGCTTTCTTT. Translation gives CASSGDRATEAFF.